This T cell receptor (beta chain) was recorded in a study of response to subunit inactivated influenza vaccine. Per germline, CDR1 SNHLY and CDR2 FYNNEI. The CDR3 is 16 residues long. The J segment lost 3 bases and the V segment lost 3 bases, leaving 7 bases of the junction unmatched. MiXCR, run by TCRdb on the RT-PCR reads, gives a single entry per CDR3 protein. The profile shows 650,000 to 700,000 distinct CDR3 sequences, 15% to 19% of them singletons. The V gene is TRBV2, the J gene TRBJ2-2; TRBD1 matches at 7 bases. The sequencing here drew on PBMCs from blood, taken about 12 days after vaccination. The TCR originated in a man between 45 and 60 years old who received an inactivated influenza vaccine. The CDR3: CASSDPAGGYTGELFF. The DNA of the CDR3 is TGTGCCAGCAGTGATCCGGCAGGGGGTTACACCGGGGAGCTGTTTTTT. Complete variable domain (other parts from reference TRBV2 and TRBJ2-2): EPEVTQTPSHQVTQMGQEVILRCVPISNHLYFYWYRQILGQKVEFLVSFYNNEISEKSEIFDDQFSVERPDGSNFTLKIRSTKLEDSAMYFCASSDPAGGYTGELFFGEGSRLTVL.